This T cell receptor beta chain was identified during a study of control samples from healthy donors and cancer patients. Sequenced by immunoSEQ multiplex PCR; TCRdb stores in-frame clones only, minus some. The sample has some 100,000 clones; roughly 86% are singletons. Trimming removed 1 base from V and 10 bases from J, with 16 bases in between. The CDR3 has 15 residues. Germline lookup yields CDR1 MNHEY and CDR2 SMNVEV (reference sequence). The clonotype comes from a woman between 45 and 65 years old in good health. Material for sequencing was blood. The V and J genes are TRBV27 and TRBJ1-4, with a tentative D call TRBD1 (6 bases). The CDR3 is CASSLFGQRGGKLFF. CDR3 nucleotide sequence: TGTGCCAGCAGTTTATTTGGACAAAGAGGGGGAAAACTGTTTTTT. Full variable domain (rest looked up from reference TRBV27 and TRBJ1-4): EAQVTQNPRYLITVTGKKLTVTCSQNMNHEYMSWYRQDPGLGLRQIYYSMNVEVTDKGDVPEGYKVSRKEKRNFPLILESPSPNQTSLYFCASSLFGQRGGKLFFGSGTQLSVL.